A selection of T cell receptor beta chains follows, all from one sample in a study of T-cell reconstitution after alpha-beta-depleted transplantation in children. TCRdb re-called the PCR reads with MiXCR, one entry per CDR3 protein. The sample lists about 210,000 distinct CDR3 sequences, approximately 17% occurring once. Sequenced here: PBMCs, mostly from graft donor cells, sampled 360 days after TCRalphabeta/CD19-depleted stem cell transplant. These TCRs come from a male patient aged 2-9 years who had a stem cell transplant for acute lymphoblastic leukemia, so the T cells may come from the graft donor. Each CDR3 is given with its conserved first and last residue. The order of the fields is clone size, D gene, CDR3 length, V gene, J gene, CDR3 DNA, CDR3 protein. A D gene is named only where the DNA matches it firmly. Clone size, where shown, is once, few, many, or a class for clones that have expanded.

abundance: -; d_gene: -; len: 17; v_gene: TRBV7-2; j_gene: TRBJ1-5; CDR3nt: TGTGCCAGCAGCTTATTGAGGGGAAGGCGAATCAATCAGCCCCAGCATTTT; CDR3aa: CASSLLRGRRINQPQHF
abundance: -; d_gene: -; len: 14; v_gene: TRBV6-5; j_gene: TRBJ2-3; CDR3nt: TGTGCCAGCAGTTACCTAGAGAACCTAGATACGCAGTATTTT; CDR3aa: CASSYLENLDTQYF
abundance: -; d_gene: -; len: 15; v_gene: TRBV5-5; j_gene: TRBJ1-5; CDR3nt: TGTGCCAGCAGCCTGGACAGCTATAGCAATCAGCCCCAGCATTTT; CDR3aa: CASSLDSYSNQPQHF
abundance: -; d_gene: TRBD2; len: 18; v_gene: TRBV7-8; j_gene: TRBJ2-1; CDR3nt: TGTGCCAGCAGCCGAGCGGCGCCAGCGGGACCTGCCTACAATGAGCAGTTCTTC; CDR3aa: CASSRAAPAGPAYNEQFF
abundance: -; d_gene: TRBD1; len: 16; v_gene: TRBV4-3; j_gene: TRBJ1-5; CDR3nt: TGCGCCAGCAGCCTCAGCTTGACAGGGGGCGGCCAGCCCCAGCATTTT; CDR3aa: CASSLSLTGGGQPQHF
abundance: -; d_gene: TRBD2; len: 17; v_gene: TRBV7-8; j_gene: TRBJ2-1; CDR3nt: TGTGCCACCATACCACGGCGAGGCGGGAGATCAAGGAATGAGCAGTTCTTC; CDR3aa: CATIPRRGGRSRNEQFF
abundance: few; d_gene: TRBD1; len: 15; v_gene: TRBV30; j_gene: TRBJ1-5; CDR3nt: TGTGCCTGGAGTGTTTTGGACAGGGGTTATCAGCCCCAGCATTTT; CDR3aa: CAWSVLDRGYQPQHF
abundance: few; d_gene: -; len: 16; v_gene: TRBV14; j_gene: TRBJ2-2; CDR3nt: TGTGCCAGCAGCCAAGGATTACGGCCGAACACCGGGGAGCTGTTTTTT; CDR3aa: CASSQGLRPNTGELFF
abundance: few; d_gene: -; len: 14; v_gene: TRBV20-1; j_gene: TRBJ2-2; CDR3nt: TGCAGTGCTAGACGGGGACTCCACACCGGGGAGCTGTTTTTT; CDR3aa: CSARRGLHTGELFF
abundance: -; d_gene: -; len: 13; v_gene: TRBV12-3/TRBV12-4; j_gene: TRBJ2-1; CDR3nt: TGTGCCAGCAGTTTATTGAGGGATAATGAGCAGTTCTTC; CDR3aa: CASSLLRDNEQFF
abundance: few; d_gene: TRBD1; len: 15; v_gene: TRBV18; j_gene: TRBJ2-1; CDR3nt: TGTGCCAGCTCACTACGACAGGGGGCGGTGAATGAGCAGTTCTTC; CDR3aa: CASSLRQGAVNEQFF
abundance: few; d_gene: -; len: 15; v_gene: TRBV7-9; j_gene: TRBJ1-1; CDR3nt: TGTGCCAGCAGCTTAGGGCCCTGGGGGGGCACTGAAGCTTTCTTT; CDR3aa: CASSLGPWGGTEAFF
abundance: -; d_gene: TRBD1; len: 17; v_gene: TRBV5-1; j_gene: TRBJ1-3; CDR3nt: TGCGCCAGCAGCTTGGGACAGGGCGGTTTCTCTGGAAACACCATATATTTT; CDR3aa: CASSLGQGGFSGNTIYF
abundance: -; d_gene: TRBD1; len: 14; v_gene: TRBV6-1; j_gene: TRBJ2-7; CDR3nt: TGTGCCAGCAGTCCGGACAGGGCCTCCTACGAGCAGTACTTC; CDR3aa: CASSPDRASYEQYF
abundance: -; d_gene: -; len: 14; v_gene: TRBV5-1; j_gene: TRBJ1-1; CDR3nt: TGCGCCAGCAGCCACGGGACGGGGAACACTGAAGCTTTCTTT; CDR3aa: CASSHGTGNTEAFF
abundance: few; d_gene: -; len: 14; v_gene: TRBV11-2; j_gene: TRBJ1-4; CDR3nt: TGTGCCAGCAGCCAGGGGATACCAAATGAAAAACTGTTTTTT; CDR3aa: CASSQGIPNEKLFF
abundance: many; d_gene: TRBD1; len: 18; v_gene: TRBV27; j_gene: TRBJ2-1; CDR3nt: TGTGCCAGCTCCATTAAGTATGGCGCCGGGACAGGCCTGAATGAGCAGTTCTTC; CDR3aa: CASSIKYGAGTGLNEQFF
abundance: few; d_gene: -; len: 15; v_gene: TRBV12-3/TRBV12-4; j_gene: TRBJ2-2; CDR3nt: TGTGCCAGCAGTAAAGGGGGGGGCCATGCCGGGGAGCTGTTTTTT; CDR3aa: CASSKGGGHAGELFF
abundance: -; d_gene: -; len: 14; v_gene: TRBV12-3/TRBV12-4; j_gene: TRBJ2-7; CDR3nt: TGTGCCAGCAGTCCTGACTACCGCTCCTACGAGCAGTACTTC; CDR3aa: CASSPDYRSYEQYF
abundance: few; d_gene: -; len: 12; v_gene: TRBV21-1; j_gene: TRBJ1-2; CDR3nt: TGTGCCAGCGACGACAGACTCTATGGCTACACCTTC; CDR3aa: CASDDRLYGYTF
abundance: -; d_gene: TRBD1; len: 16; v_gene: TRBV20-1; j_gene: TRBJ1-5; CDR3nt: TGCAGTGCTAGAGACCTGACAGGGGGAGGCAATCAGCCCCAGCATTTT; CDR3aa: CSARDLTGGGNQPQHF
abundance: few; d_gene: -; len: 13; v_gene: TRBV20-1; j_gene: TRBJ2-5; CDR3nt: TGCAGTGCCCCGGTACGGTACCAAGAGACCCAGTACTTC; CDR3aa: CSAPVRYQETQYF
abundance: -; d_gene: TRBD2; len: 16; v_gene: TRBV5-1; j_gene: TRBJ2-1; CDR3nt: TGCGCCAGCAGCCGGACTAGCGGGGGGGCCGGCGATGAGCAGTTCTTC; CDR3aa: CASSRTSGGAGDEQFF
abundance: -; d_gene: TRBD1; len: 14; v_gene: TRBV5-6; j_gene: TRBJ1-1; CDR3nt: TGTGCCAGCAGCTTGTGGACAGGGAAGACTGAAGCTTTCTTT; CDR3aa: CASSLWTGKTEAFF
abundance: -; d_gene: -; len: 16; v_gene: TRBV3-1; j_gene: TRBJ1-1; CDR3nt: TGTGCCAGCAGCCTCCGGGACGGTCCTACGAACACTGAAGCTTTCTTT; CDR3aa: CASSLRDGPTNTEAFF
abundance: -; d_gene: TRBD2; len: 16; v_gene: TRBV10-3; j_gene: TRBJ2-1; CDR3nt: TGTGCCATCAAGGGAGACGGGGGGGCCTCCTACAATGAGCAGTTCTTC; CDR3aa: CAIKGDGGASYNEQFF
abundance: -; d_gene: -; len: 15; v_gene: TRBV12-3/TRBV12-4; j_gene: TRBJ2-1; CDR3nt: TGTGCCAGCAGTCCCCTGGGTCTTCAAAACAATGAGCAGTTCTTC; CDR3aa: CASSPLGLQNNEQFF
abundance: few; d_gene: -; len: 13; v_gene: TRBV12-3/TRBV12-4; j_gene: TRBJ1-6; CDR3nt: TGTGCCAGCAGTTTAGAGCCTCATTCACCCCTCCACTTT; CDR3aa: CASSLEPHSPLHF
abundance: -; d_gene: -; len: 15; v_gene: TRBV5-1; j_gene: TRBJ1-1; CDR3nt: TGCGCCAGCAGCTTGGTTGACAGGCGTAACACTGAAGCTTTCTTT; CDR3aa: CASSLVDRRNTEAFF
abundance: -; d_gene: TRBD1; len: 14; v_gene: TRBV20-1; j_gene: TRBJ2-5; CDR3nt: TGCAGTGCTCGACAGGGTTCGGGGCAAGAGACCCAGTACTTC; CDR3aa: CSARQGSGQETQYF
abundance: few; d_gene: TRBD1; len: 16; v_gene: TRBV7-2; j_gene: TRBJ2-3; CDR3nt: TGTGCCAGCAGCTTAGGACAGGGAACGGGAACAGATACGCAGTATTTT; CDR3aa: CASSLGQGTGTDTQYF
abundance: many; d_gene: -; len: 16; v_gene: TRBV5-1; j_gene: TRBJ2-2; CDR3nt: TGCGCCAGCAGCTTGCTTTCTGGGGGCAACACCGGGGAGCTGTTTTTT; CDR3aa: CASSLLSGGNTGELFF
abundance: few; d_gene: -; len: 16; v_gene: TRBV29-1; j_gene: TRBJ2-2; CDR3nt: TGCAGCGTTGAAGGGGATACCGGGACCAACACCGGGGAGCTGTTTTTT; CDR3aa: CSVEGDTGTNTGELFF
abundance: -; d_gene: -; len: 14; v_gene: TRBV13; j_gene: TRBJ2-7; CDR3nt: TGTGCCAGCAGCTCTACCCCGGGTGGGTACGAGCAGTACTTC; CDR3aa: CASSSTPGGYEQYF
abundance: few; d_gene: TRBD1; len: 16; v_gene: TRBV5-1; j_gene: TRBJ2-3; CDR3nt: TGCGCCAGCAGAGTGGGCCCCGGGACAGTGGCAGATACGCAGTATTTT; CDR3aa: CASRVGPGTVADTQYF
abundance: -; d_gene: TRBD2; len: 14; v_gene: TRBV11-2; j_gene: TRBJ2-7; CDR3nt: TGTGCCAGCAGCTCCCTAGCGGGGCGCTACGAGCAGTACTTC; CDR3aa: CASSSLAGRYEQYF
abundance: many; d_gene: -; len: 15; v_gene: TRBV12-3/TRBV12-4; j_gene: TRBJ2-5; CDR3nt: TGTGCCAGCAGTTTTTTGGACAGACTGTTGGAGACCCAGTACTTC; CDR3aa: CASSFLDRLLETQYF
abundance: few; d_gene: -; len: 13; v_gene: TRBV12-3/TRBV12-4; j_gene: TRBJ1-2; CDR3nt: TGTGCCAGCAGCCCCCTGGGGGCTCGGGGCTACACCTTC; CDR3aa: CASSPLGARGYTF
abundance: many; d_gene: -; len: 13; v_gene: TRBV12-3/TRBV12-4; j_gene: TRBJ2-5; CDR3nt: TGTGCCAGCAGTTCGGACAGTCAAGAGACCCAGTACTTC; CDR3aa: CASSSDSQETQYF
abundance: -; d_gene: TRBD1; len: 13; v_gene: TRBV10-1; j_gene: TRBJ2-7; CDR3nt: TGCGCCAGCAGTGATCAGGGGGCACACGAGCAGTACTTC; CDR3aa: CASSDQGAHEQYF
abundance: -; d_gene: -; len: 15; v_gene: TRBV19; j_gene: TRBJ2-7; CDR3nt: TGTGCCAGTAGCGAACAGGGACGGTTATCCTACGAGCAGTACTTC; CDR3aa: CASSEQGRLSYEQYF
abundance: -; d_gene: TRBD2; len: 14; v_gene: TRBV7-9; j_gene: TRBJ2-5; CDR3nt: TGTGCCAGCAGCCCCCCAGAGGGAGGGGAGACCCAGTACTTC; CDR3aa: CASSPPEGGETQYF